This T cell receptor beta chain emerged from a study of CD8 T cells in ankylosing spondylitis. The CDR3 sequence is 13 residues long. The junction had 8 bases not matched to a gene; V was cut back by 4 bases and J by 8 bases. The germline V gene has CDR1 SQVTM and CDR2 ANQGSEA. TCRdb recomputed calls from the 5' RACE reads with MiXCR, one row per CDR3 protein. The sample yields 200,000 to 250,000 distinct CDR3 sequences, roughly 24% seen once. This chain links TRBV29-1 with TRBJ1-2, with 9 positions matching TRBD1. This sequence originates from a male donor with ankylosing spondylitis or in good health (not recorded which). Material for sequencing was blood, either unsorted or a sorted T cell fraction (not recorded which). The DNA for the CDR3 is TGCAGCGTTGGACAGGGGGTCGCGAGGGGCTACACCTTC. Encoded protein: CSVGQGVARGYTF.